These T cell receptor beta chains were read from a single sample in a study of cytomegalovirus exposure and HLA in healthy donors. Method: immunoSEQ multiplex PCR; TCRdb's copy keeps in-frame clones and lacks some. The repertoire includes 110,000 or so clones, 76% of them detected once, and roughly 8% sits in the top ten. The source material was PBMCs. The origin of the receptors is a woman between 45 and 60 years old in good health and CMV-seropositive. Each CDR3 is given with its conserved first and last residue. Fields, in order: J gene, clone size, D gene, V gene, CDR3 protein, CDR3 DNA. A D gene is named only where the DNA matches it firmly. Size is omitted from some rows. Given values are once, few, many or a class for expanded clones.

J gene: TRBJ1-1
clone size: .
D gene: TRBD1
V gene: TRBV7-9
CDR3 protein: CASSSRTGANTEAFF
CDR3 DNA: TGTGCCAGCAGCTCGCGGACAGGGGCGAACACTGAAGCTTTCTTT

J gene: TRBJ1-6
clone size: few
D gene: .
V gene: TRBV13
CDR3 protein: CASSLDSNSPLHF
CDR3 DNA: TGTGCCAGCAGCTTAGATTCGAATTCACCCCTCCACTTT

J gene: TRBJ2-1
clone size: .
D gene: .
V gene: TRBV18
CDR3 protein: CASTPMEGGGAGAPFF
CDR3 DNA: TGTGCCAGCACACCTATGGAGGGGGGCGGCGCGGGAGCCCCGTTCTTC

J gene: TRBJ2-4
clone size: .
D gene: .
V gene: TRBV5-4
CDR3 protein: CASTTAGGKNIQYF
CDR3 DNA: TGTGCCAGCACCACAGCGGGCGGCAAAAACATTCAGTACTTC

J gene: TRBJ1-1
clone size: .
D gene: .
V gene: TRBV25-1
CDR3 protein: CASSEGTLEAFF
CDR3 DNA: TGTGCCAGCAGTGAAGGGACACTTGAAGCTTTCTTT

J gene: TRBJ1-2
clone size: .
D gene: .
V gene: TRBV5-4
CDR3 protein: CASSLGQYGYTF
CDR3 DNA: TGTGCCAGCAGCTTGGGGCAGTATGGCTACACCTTC

J gene: TRBJ2-3
clone size: .
D gene: TRBD2
V gene: TRBV5-5
CDR3 protein: CASSSASGTTPRTQYF
CDR3 DNA: TGTGCCAGCAGCTCGGCTTCCGGGACTACCCCTAGGACGCAGTATTTT

J gene: TRBJ2-7
clone size: .
D gene: TRBD2
V gene: TRBV28
CDR3 protein: CASRQTSGSFYEQYF
CDR3 DNA: TGTGCCAGCAGGCAGACTAGCGGGAGTTTCTACGAGCAGTACTTC

J gene: TRBJ2-7
clone size: .
D gene: .
V gene: TRBV7-2
CDR3 protein: CASSYDRSSYEQYF
CDR3 DNA: TGTGCCAGCAGCTACGACCGGAGCTCCTACGAGCAGTACTTC

J gene: TRBJ1-5
clone size: .
D gene: .
V gene: TRBV6-1
CDR3 protein: CASSEAGRPQHF
CDR3 DNA: TGTGCCAGCAGTGAAGCTGGGCGGCCCCAGCATTTT

J gene: TRBJ1-6
clone size: few
D gene: .
V gene: TRBV7-9
CDR3 protein: CASSPLLGAKRSPLHF
CDR3 DNA: TGTGCCAGCAGCCCCCTCCTAGGGGCGAAGCGTTCACCCCTCCACTTT

J gene: TRBJ2-1
clone size: once
D gene: TRBD1
V gene: TRBV10-3
CDR3 protein: CAIGGQGRNEQFF
CDR3 DNA: TGTGCCATCGGGGGACAGGGGCGGAATGAGCAGTTCTTC

J gene: TRBJ1-5
clone size: .
D gene: TRBD1
V gene: TRBV10-3
CDR3 protein: CAISESTGAGNQPQHF
CDR3 DNA: TGTGCCATCAGTGAGTCGACAGGGGCTGGCAATCAGCCCCAGCATTTT

J gene: TRBJ2-3
clone size: .
D gene: TRBD2
V gene: TRBV25-1
CDR3 protein: CASSDPSGIGTDTQYF
CDR3 DNA: TGTGCCAGCAGTGATCCCAGCGGGATCGGTACAGATACGCAGTATTTT

J gene: TRBJ2-2
clone size: .
D gene: .
V gene: TRBV7-2
CDR3 protein: CASSLESNLNTGELFF
CDR3 DNA: TGTGCCAGCAGCTTAGAAAGCAACCTTAACACCGGGGAGCTGTTTTTT

J gene: TRBJ2-7
clone size: .
D gene: .
V gene: TRBV21-1
CDR3 protein: CASRTSGSWYEQYF
CDR3 DNA: TGTGCCAGCCGTACTAGCGGGAGTTGGTACGAGCAGTACTTC

J gene: TRBJ1-2
clone size: .
D gene: .
V gene: TRBV15
CDR3 protein: CATSRDPLSGYTF
CDR3 DNA: TGTGCCACCAGCAGAGACCCCTTAAGCGGCTACACCTTC

J gene: TRBJ2-7
clone size: .
D gene: TRBD1
V gene: TRBV15
CDR3 protein: CATRDGQGASYEQYF
CDR3 DNA: TGTGCCACCAGGGACGGGCAGGGGGCTTCCTACGAGCAGTACTTC

J gene: TRBJ1-4
clone size: .
D gene: TRBD1
V gene: TRBV2
CDR3 protein: CASSEGQGGGTNEKLFF
CDR3 DNA: TGTGCCAGCAGTGAAGGGCAGGGGGGAGGAACTAATGAAAAACTGTTTTTT

J gene: TRBJ1-2
clone size: once
D gene: .
V gene: TRBV6-5
CDR3 protein: CAIHPLGVYGYTF
CDR3 DNA: TGTGCCATCCACCCGTTGGGAGTCTATGGCTACACCTTC

J gene: TRBJ1-6
clone size: few
D gene: TRBD1
V gene: TRBV10-3
CDR3 protein: CAISETMGTGPSPLHF
CDR3 DNA: TGTGCCATCAGTGAGACGATGGGGACAGGACCTTCACCCCTCCACTTT

J gene: TRBJ1-2
clone size: .
D gene: TRBD1
V gene: TRBV7-2
CDR3 protein: CASSPGTVRGYTF
CDR3 DNA: TGTGCCAGCAGCCCAGGGACAGTAAGAGGCTACACCTTC

J gene: TRBJ2-5
clone size: few
D gene: TRBD1
V gene: TRBV18
CDR3 protein: CASSPLQGDQETQYF
CDR3 DNA: TGTGCCAGCTCACCTCTACAGGGGGACCAAGAGACCCAGTACTTC

J gene: TRBJ1-4
clone size: .
D gene: .
V gene: TRBV5-1
CDR3 protein: CASSPWAGNEKLFF
CDR3 DNA: TGCGCCAGCAGCCCCTGGGCTGGGAATGAAAAACTGTTTTTT

J gene: TRBJ2-1
clone size: once
D gene: TRBD1
V gene: TRBV4-2
CDR3 protein: CASSQEGQGSNEQFF
CDR3 DNA: TGTGCCAGCAGCCAAGAGGGACAGGGTAGCAATGAGCAGTTCTTC

J gene: TRBJ2-1
clone size: few
D gene: .
V gene: TRBV19
CDR3 protein: CASSSGLASTYNEQFF
CDR3 DNA: TGTGCCAGTAGTAGCGGGTTAGCGAGCACCTACAATGAGCAGTTCTTC

J gene: TRBJ2-7
clone size: .
D gene: .
V gene: TRBV6-1
CDR3 protein: CASSERSGVISYEQYF
CDR3 DNA: TGTGCCAGCAGTGAAAGGTCAGGGGTTATCTCCTACGAGCAGTACTTC

J gene: TRBJ1-2
clone size: .
D gene: TRBD1
V gene: TRBV5-3
CDR3 protein: CARSLRQGVNYGYTF
CDR3 DNA: TGTGCCAGAAGCTTGCGACAGGGTGTAAACTATGGCTACACCTTC

J gene: TRBJ2-3
clone size: few
D gene: .
V gene: TRBV9
CDR3 protein: CASSFSLSTDTQYF
CDR3 DNA: TGTGCCAGCAGCTTCTCTCTTAGCACAGATACGCAGTATTTT

J gene: TRBJ2-7
clone size: .
D gene: .
V gene: TRBV5-4
CDR3 protein: CASSPEGPGDEQYF
CDR3 DNA: TGTGCCAGCAGCCCGGAAGGCCCCGGAGACGAGCAGTACTTC

J gene: TRBJ1-1
clone size: .
D gene: .
V gene: TRBV7-9
CDR3 protein: CASSPGPSGAFF
CDR3 DNA: TGTGCCAGCAGCCCCGGGCCGAGCGGAGCTTTCTTT